The 24 T cell receptor beta chains presented below share a single source sample, sequenced in a study of blood T cell repertoires in COVID-19. Repertoires were generated with immunoSEQ multiplex PCR, while TCRdb's copy carries only in-frame clones and drops some. The repertoire holds some 150,000 clones, about 79% seen once, with approximately 10% in the top ten. Sequenced material: peripheral blood. These receptors all stem from a woman aged 45-59 years with acute or convalescent COVID-19.

The V call is TRBV6-5, the J call TRBJ1-2; 9 positions match TRBD1. Germline CDR1 MNHEY, CDR2 SVGAGI. CDR3 length: 14 amino acids. V gave up 7 bases and J gave up 6 bases; unmatched junction bases: 9. The CDR3 reads CASTLGTGSHGYTF. CDR3 sequence (DNA): TGTGCCAGCACCCTGGGGACAGGGTCCCATGGCTACACCTTC.

This chain connects TRBV18 to TRBJ2-7, with TRBD2 as a possible D gene (7 bases). V was clipped by 5 bases and J by 3 bases, with 23 bases between them. CDR3 size: 17 residues. Germline V CDR1 and CDR2: KGHSH, LQKENI. DNA of the CDR3: TGTGCCAGCTCAGACAGTGGGGGGGGCAGAAGGGTCTACGAGCAGTACTTC. Its protein product is CASSDSGGGRRVYEQYF.

This clone has just a few counts. This chain links TRBV25-1 with TRBJ2-2; D call uncertain. CDR1 and CDR2 (germline): MGHDK, SYGVNS. The CDR3 runs 16 residues. V lost 3 bases and J 5 bases, leaving 16 bases between the germline ends. The chain's CDR3 is CASSDGSSMRTGELFF. In DNA, the CDR3 is TGTGCCAGCAGTGATGGGTCTAGTATGCGGACCGGGGAGCTGTTTTTT.

CDR3 sequence: CASSLGSSGRYEQYF. In nucleotides, the CDR3 is TGTGCCAGTAGTTTGGGTTCTAGCGGGAGATACGAGCAGTACTTC. The chain employs TRBV19 and TRBJ2-7; 10 bases are a match to TRBD2. The junction had 8 bases not matched to a gene; V was cut back by 5 bases and J by 4 bases. This CDR3 contains 15 residues. Germline lookup yields CDR1 LNHDA and CDR2 SQIVND (reference sequence).

The rearrangement links TRBV5-4 to TRBJ2-2; TRBD1 aligns across 10 bases. The CDR3 runs 17 residues. Looked up from germline, CDR1 is SGHNT and CDR2 is YYREEE (reference sequence). J gave up 7 bases and V 5 bases, and 14 bases lay outside the gene matches. The CDR3 nucleotides are TGTGCCAGCAGTCAACCCGGGACAGGGGCCTTGGGCGGGGAGCTGTTTTTT. Its protein product is CASSQPGTGALGGELFF.

The chain uses TRBV2 and TRBJ2-1, with 9 bases matching TRBD2. CDR3 length equals 14 residues. V was clipped by 7 bases and J by 7 bases; unmatched bases: 8. Germline V gene sequence: CDR1 SNHLY, CDR2 FYNNEI. The CDR3 reads CASNLAGIGNEQFF. For the CDR3, the DNA is TGTGCCAGCAACCTAGCGGGAATTGGAAATGAGCAGTTCTTC.

The V gene is TRBV3-1 (or the pseudogene TRBV3-2), the J gene TRBJ1-5, with D perhaps TRBD1 (6 bases). The CDR3 has 15 amino acids. V lost 5 bases and J lost 0, with 11 bases in between. Germline CDR1 is LGHDT and CDR2 is YNNKEL (reference sequence). CDR3: CASSSWTDSNQPQHF. The CDR3 DNA reads as TGTGCCAGCAGCTCTTGGACAGATAGCAATCAGCCCCAGCATTTT.

Only one count was recorded for this clone. This chain links TRBV7-2 with TRBJ2-5, with D perhaps TRBD2 (6 bases). Germline CDR1 reads SGHTA; CDR2 reads FQGNSA. The CDR3 is 15 amino acids. Trimming left V 2 bases short and J 4 bases short, with 14 bases between. CDR3 nucleotide sequence: TGTGCCAGCAGCTTAATGGTTAAGGGAGGAGAGACCCAGTACTTC. This codes for CASSLMVKGGETQYF.

This sequence joins TRBV10-3 and TRBJ2-1; 7 nucleotides agree with TRBD2. The CDR3 totals 14 residues. Unmatched junction bases numbered 3, after V lost 1 base and J lost 6 bases. From germline, CDR1 is ENHRY and CDR2 SYGVKD. The CDR3 sequence: CAISEFASGNEQFF. In DNA form, the CDR3 reads TGTGCCATCAGTGAGTTCGCTAGCGGCAATGAGCAGTTCTTC.

The chain employs TRBV18 and TRBJ2-1; 16 bases are shared with TRBD2. J gave up 7 bases and V 3 bases, and 6 bases lay outside the gene matches. CDR1 is KGHSH and CDR2 is LQKENI in the germline V gene. The CDR3 has 17 residues. The CDR3 nucleotides read TGTGCCAGCTCACCTCGAGGGACTAGCGGGGGGGCTAATGAGCAGTTCTTC. Protein: CASSPRGTSGGANEQFF. Looking up the rest from reference TRBV18 and TRBJ2-1 gives the full variable domain: NAGVMQNPRHLVRRRGQEARLRCSPMKGHSHVYWYRQLPEEGLKFMVYLQKENIIDESGMPKERFSAEFPKEGPSILRIQQVVRGDSAAYFCASSPRGTSGGANEQFFGPGTRLTVL.

The chain has TRBV11-2 and TRBJ2-1; TRBD1 matches 8 bases. The CDR3 sequence is 14 residues long. Germline values: CDR1 SGHAT, CDR2 FQNNGV. J gave up 4 bases and V 7 bases, and 6 bases lay outside the gene matches. CDR3 in amino acids: CASTGTGLYNEQFF. The CDR3 nucleotides read TGTGCCAGCACCGGGACAGGACTTTACAATGAGCAGTTCTTC.

This clone has only a few counts. This rearrangement joins TRBV18 to TRBJ1-2; 7 bases are shared with TRBD1. From germline, CDR1 is KGHSH and CDR2 LQKENI. The V and J ends lost 6 bases and 2 bases, in that order; junction bases with no gene match: 6. CDR3 length: 14 amino acids. CDR3 in amino acids: CASSDKQGNYGYTF. The CDR3 nucleotides are TGTGCCAGCTCGGACAAACAGGGGAACTATGGCTACACCTTC.

This chain links TRBV4-2 with TRBJ1-5; TRBD1 matches 10 bases. The CDR3 is 17 amino acids. Germline V lookup: CDR1 LGHNA, CDR2 YNFKEQ. The V and J ends lost 1 base and 2 bases, in that order; junction bases with no gene match: 5. The CDR3 DNA follows: TGTGCCAGCAGCCAAGTCACGACAGGGGGCGGCAATCAGCCCCAGCATTTT. Translation gives CASSQVTTGGGNQPQHF.

The genes are TRBV7-2 and TRBJ1-1; D uncertain. V was cut by 1 base and J by 1 base, with 10 bases left in between. Germline V gives CDR1 SGHTA, CDR2 FQGNSA. The CDR3 consists of 15 residues. The CDR3 region is CASSLDPVSNTEAFF. The CDR3 DNA reads as TGTGCCAGCAGCTTAGACCCAGTATCGAACACTGAAGCTTTCTTT.

In this sample, this clone turned up once. The chain recombines TRBV7-2 with TRBJ2-3; 11 positions match TRBD2. The CDR3 extends over 16 amino acids. In germline, CDR1 is SGHTA, CDR2 FQGNSA. Trimming cost V 3 bases and J 5 bases; bases outside gene matches: 7. CDR3: CASSFIAGGLVDTQYF. DNA of the CDR3: TGTGCCAGCAGCTTTATAGCGGGGGGGCTAGTAGATACGCAGTATTTT.

V usage is TRBV7-3 and J usage is TRBJ1-4; 8 bases map to TRBD1. The CDR3 length is 15 residues. Germline V CDR1 and CDR2: SGHTA, FQGTGA. V lost 3 bases and J lost 4; bases outside the gene matches: 4. CDR3 amino acids: CASSLGTGGNEKLFF. The CDR3 nucleotides are TGTGCCAGCAGCTTGGGGACAGGTGGTAATGAAAAACTGTTTTTT.

This rearrangement joins TRBV4-1 to TRBJ1-2; no clear D gene. The germline CDR1 and CDR2 sequences are MGHRA and YSYEKL. V lost 0 bases, J lost 4 bases, and 9 bases lay in between. This CDR3 spans 14 amino acids. CDR3 DNA: TGCGCCAGCAGCCAAGATCTCCAGGTCTATGGCTACACCTTC. The encoded protein is CASSQDLQVYGYTF.

The chain links TRBV20-1 to TRBJ1-4; tentatively, D is TRBD1 (5 bases). The CDR3 has 13 residues. Germline V gives CDR1 DFQATT, CDR2 SNEGSKA (reference sequence). The V and J ends lost 3 bases and 4 bases respectively, with 9 bases between them. The CDR3 DNA reads TGCAGTGCTAGTGGGGCCAATAATGAAAAACTGTTTTTT. Translated, it gives CSASGANNEKLFF.

V and J are TRBV10-3 and TRBJ2-7; TRBD2 matches at 12 bases. V lost 4 bases to trimming and J lost 0 bases; unmatched junction nucleotides: 1. The CDR3 has 15 amino acids. Germline loops: CDR1 ENHRY, CDR2 SYGVKD. The CDR3 coding sequence is TGTGCCATCAGTGGGACTAGCGGGATCTCCTACGAGCAGTACTTC. As protein: CAISGTSGISYEQYF.

The rearrangement uses TRBV19 and TRBJ1-5; TRBD1 aligns across 10 bases. The CDR3 is 16 amino acids. Germline V gene data show CDR1 as LNHDA and CDR2 as SQIVND (reference sequence). V dropped 7 bases and J dropped 7; count of bases not matched to a gene: 13. The CDR3 sequence is CASTEGTGVGRQPQHF. The CDR3 nucleotides read TGTGCCAGTACCGAAGGGACAGGGGTGGGACGACAGCCCCAGCATTTT.

The chain recombines TRBV3-1 (or the pseudogene TRBV3-2) with TRBJ1-4, with D possibly matching TRBD1 (6 bases). Trimming took off 1 base at V and 0 bases at J, with 9 bases between the two ends. This CDR3 is 16 amino acids long. Germline CDR1 is LGHDT and CDR2 is YNNKEL (reference sequence). CDR3 DNA: TGTGCCAGCAGCCAAGCAGGGGCGGCAACTAATGAAAAACTGTTTTTT. The encoded protein is CASSQAGAATNEKLFF.

The chain has TRBV10-3 and TRBJ1-2, with D possibly TRBD1 on 5 matching bases. CDR3 length equals 14 residues. V was pared by 10 bases and J by 3 bases, with 18 bases between. Germline lookup yields CDR1 ENHRY and CDR2 SYGVKD. The CDR3 DNA is TGTGCCACACAGGATACAAAAGACTACTATGGCTACACCTTC. It translates to CATQDTKDYYGYTF.

The V call is TRBV6-5, the J call TRBJ2-7; 11 bases align to TRBD2. Trimming took 4 bases from V and 6 from J; bases not matched to a gene: 8. This CDR3 is built from 15 residues. The germline V gene encodes CDR1 MNHEY and CDR2 SVGAGI. The CDR3: CASSSYLAGGFEQYF. The CDR3 bases are TGTGCCAGCAGTTCCTACTTAGCGGGAGGGTTCGAGCAGTACTTC.

Here the CDR3 reads CASSVQGGARVEQFF. CDR3 bases: TGTGCCAGCAGCGTACAAGGGGGGGCCAGGGTTGAGCAGTTCTTC. The rearrangement joins TRBV9 to TRBJ2-1, with D possibly matching TRBD2 (7 bases). Germline CDR1 reads SGDLS; CDR2 reads YYNGEE. The CDR3 extends over 15 amino acids. Deletions cut 1 base from V and 9 bases from J, with 17 bases between.